This TCR beta chain came from a study of blood T cell repertoires in COVID-19 (dated by TCRdb to the early 2020s). At the level of the whole study: Samples covering the acute and convalescent phases of COVID-19 were provided by collaborators in the United States, Italy and Spain. The repertoires were released in a freely available public database intended as a resource for research on the immune response to SARS-CoV-2. HLA class I and class II types, where available, came from metadata supplied by the sample provider rather than from assay-based typing. Samples came from the ongoing ImmuneRACE study (first 160 participants) plus 1,254 subjects from 6 global collaborators. The material from the prospective study consisted of cDNA or gDNA derived from T cells, B-cell-depleted T cells, or PBMCs. The sample metadata nearly always contained a de-identified subject ID, COVID-19 status, age in years and sex. The dataset comprised deeply sampled blood TCRbeta repertoires from subjects exposed to, actively infected with, or recovered from COVID-19.

Counted from cysteine to phenylalanine, this CDR3 has 16 amino acids. Solely the CDR3 DNA is kept, with 48 bases framed from the first base. V was cut back by 3 bases and J by 1 base, leaving a gap of 16 bases between them. For CDR1 and CDR2, the germline V gene (reference sequence) lists SGHKS and YYEKEE. In its sample, this clone was seen once. Its antigen remains undetermined. The input lacks base qualities; no much larger clone sits a single base away. Participants in the prospective study were enrolled through a virtual design, were aged roughly 18 to 100 years, and lived in approximately 25 United States geographic areas. In the prospective study, participants were assigned to cohorts based on the clinical history participants reported in a screening survey and a study questionnaire. Recovered participants in ImmuneRACE Cohort 3 were defined as having two consecutive negative NP/OP PCR tests, clearance from a healthcare professional, or resolution of symptoms. In the prospective study, whole blood, serum and a nasopharyngeal or oropharyngeal swab were collected from each participant by mobile phlebotomists. Prospective study participants could optionally give additional blood draws and questionnaires over a roughly two-month period. Blood samples from the prospective study were shipped frozen or at room temperature prior to DNA extraction.

The immunoSEQ Assay, a bias-controlled multiplex PCR, was used to amplify TCRbeta CDR3 regions from genomic DNA. The authors processed their data as follows. Within the assay, amplification of reference gene primers was used to estimate how many nucleated cells each sample contained. To quantify the absolute abundance of each unique TCRbeta CDR3 rearrangement, sequence reads were collapsed and filtered. For each sample, productive Simpson clonality was calculated as the square root of Simpson's diversity index over productive rearrangements. TCRdb re-hosts the immuneACCESS table, in-frame sequences only. Its copies lack some clones; in the studies checked, an unresolved V gene accounts for under half of them, and the cause for the rest is not known. V, J and clone size are taken as reported in that table, and D and trimming were inferred from the DNA itself. This sample gives approximately 290,000 clones in total; 90% of them show up just once. The ten largest account for around 1.1% of the sample.

On the study overall, not on this receptor specifically: Clinical and demographic metadata were provided uncurated, with the amount varying by source and participant.

This TCR derives from a woman in her 30s who had recovered from COVID-19. The sample consisted of PBMCs or T cells enriched from blood (not recorded which). In this chain, TRBV5-5 is recombined with TRBJ2-5; D gene: possibly TRBD2, on 6 matching bases. Here the CDR3 is given as CASSWEVGRSQETQYF. The nucleotides read TGTGCCAGCAGCTGGGAGGTAGGGCGTTCCCAAGAGACCCAGTACTTC.